This record covers a single TCR beta chain. As yet, its antigen is unknown. The data were obtained in a study of pediatric ulcerative colitis. On the study more broadly: Seven or eight patients showed pancolitis and two showed left-sided colitis. General study results and limits: Ulcerative colitis patients shared more blood-rectal clones than controls. Acute severe colitis showed lower rectal diversity from clonal expansions.

Samples were sequenced at Survey level, maximum 500,000 reads. Method: immunoSEQ multiplex PCR; TCRdb's copy keeps in-frame clones and lacks some. The repertoire holds tens of thousands of clones, with about three quarters as singletons. This CDR3 region has 15 residues. V lost 5 bases and J 2 bases, leaving 16 bases between the germline ends. The V gene's germline CDR1 is SGHAT and CDR2 FQNNGV. The chain uses TRBV11-2 and TRBJ2-7; D is uncertain. The TCR sequence derives from a boy younger than 18 with moderate ulcerative colitis. Sequencing was done on a sample of blood. CDR3 sequence: CASSPRGGKPYEQYF. The CDR3 region has the DNA TGTGCCAGCAGCCCCCGTGGCGGCAAACCCTACGAGCAGTACTTC.